Following are 32 T cell receptor beta chains from one sample sequenced in a study of T cells in Graves' hyperthyroidism and ophthalmopathy. Authors of the study amplified TCR beta CDR3 regions from RNA transcripts. First-round RT-PCR with HTBI primers amplified the TCR CDR3 region. TCRdb recomputed calls from the multiplex PCR reads with MiXCR, one row per CDR3 protein. The sample shows 350,000 or so distinct CDR3 sequences, roughly a sixth of them seen only once. Sequencing used blood. The receptors shown here come from a woman in her 30s with Graves' hyperthyroidism that later progressed to Graves' ophthalmopathy.

This clonotype was observed at least ten times. The chain has TRBV28 and TRBJ1-2; no definite D call. Looked up from germline, CDR1 is MDHEN and CDR2 is SYDVKM. CDR3 size: 13 residues. Trimming pared 5 bases from V and 7 bases from J, leaving 14 bases between. The CDR3 coding sequence is TGTGCCAGCAGTCCCACGATCGAGGCTGGCTACACCTTC. This gives the protein CASSPTIEAGYTF.

This clonotype was counted ten times or more. The chain is built from TRBV24-1 and TRBJ2-2, with D tentatively TRBD2 (6 bases). The ends were cut back, 7 bases at V and 7 bases at J, with 12 bases in the middle. This CDR3 is built from 13 residues. Germline lookup yields CDR1 KGHDR and CDR2 SFDVKD. CDR3 region: CATSTGGYGELFF. DNA of the CDR3: TGTGCCACCAGCACTGGAGGGTACGGGGAGCTGTTTTTT.

The rearrangement links TRBV7-8 to TRBJ2-1; no clear D. The CDR3 spans 13 residues. V was cut by 1 base and J by 3 bases, with 4 bases left in between. The germline CDR1 and CDR2 sequences are SGHVS and FQNEAQ. CDR3 nucleotide sequence: TGTGCCAGCAGCTTAGGCTACTACAATGAGCAGTTCTTC. This gives the protein CASSLGYYNEQFF.

This clonotype was counted ten times or more. The gene calls are TRBV24-1 and TRBJ1-1; a weak D match, TRBD1 (5 bases). This CDR3 comprises 14 residues. Germline V gene data show CDR1 as KGHDR and CDR2 as SFDVKD. The ends were cut back, 9 bases at V and 12 bases at J, with 25 bases in the middle. The CDR3 sequence: CATGPRDPGVGTFF. In DNA, the CDR3 is TGTGCCACCGGACCCAGGGACCCCGGGGTTGGTACTTTCTTT.

This clonotype was seen many times. The rearrangement links TRBV5-1 to TRBJ2-1, with 9 bases fitting TRBD2. Germline CDR1 is SGHRS and CDR2 is YFSETQ. Germline trimming cut 4 bases from V and 1 base from J; bases unmatched to any gene: 6. The CDR3 consists of 16 residues. CDR3 coding DNA: TGCGCCAGCAGCGCCACTAGCGGGCCTTCCTACAATGAGCAGTTCTTC. Its translation is CASSATSGPSYNEQFF.

This clonotype was recorded many times. The rearrangement links TRBV27 to TRBJ1-2; D is perhaps TRBD1 (5 bases). V dropped 5 bases and J dropped 7 bases, with 14 bases sitting between them. Looked up from germline, CDR1 is MNHEY and CDR2 is SMNVEV (reference sequence). The CDR3 is 13 amino acids. The CDR3 bases are TGTGCCAGCAGTGAGGGGTTCGTGGGTGGCTACACCTTC. It is translated as CASSEGFVGGYTF.

This clonotype was counted ten times or more. This chain uses TRBV7-8 with TRBJ1-2; D gene ambiguous. CDR3 length equals 14 residues. Germline V gene data show CDR1 as SGHVS and CDR2 as FQNEAQ. The V and J ends lost 1 base and 7 bases respectively, with 13 bases between them. The CDR3 DNA sequence: TGTGCCAGCAGCTTAGACCCAGCCGTTCTTGGCTACACCTTC. Residues: CASSLDPAVLGYTF. The full variable domain, with the rest looked up from reference TRBV7-8 and TRBJ1-2, is GAGVSQSPRYKVAKRGQDVALRCDPISGHVSLFWYQQALGQGPEFLTYFQNEAQLDKSGLPSDRFFAERPEGSVSTLKIQRTQQEDSAVYLCASSLDPAVLGYTFGSGTRLTVV.

Many counts were recorded for this clonotype. The CDR3 sequence: CASSLEWGLGLYNEQFF. CDR3 in DNA: TGTGCCAGCAGCTTAGAGTGGGGACTAGGGTTGTACAATGAGCAGTTCTTC. This chain links TRBV11-2 with TRBJ2-1; TRBD2 matches 8 bases. The CDR3 totals 17 residues. The germline gives CDR1 SGHAT, CDR2 FQNNGV. With 0 bases clipped from V and 4 bases from J, the junction kept 8 bases outside the gene matches.

The chain couples TRBV27 to TRBJ1-5; tentatively, D is TRBD1 (5 bases). Germline assignment: CDR1 MNHEY and CDR2 SMNVEV (reference sequence). The ends were cut back, 6 bases at V and 5 bases at J, with 14 bases in the middle. This CDR3 has 14 amino acids. The chain's CDR3 is CASSPGRGYQPQHF. CDR3 DNA sequence: TGTGCCAGCAGCCCCGGAAGGGGCTATCAGCCCCAGCATTTT.

This clonotype was seen more than once but under ten times. V and J are TRBV7-9 and TRBJ1-4; possible D gene TRBD1, 5 bases. V lost 8 bases, J lost 1 base, and 8 bases lay in between. This CDR3 has 13 amino acids. Germline CDR1 and CDR2: SEHNR and FQNEAQ (reference sequence). This CDR3 reads CASGDRTNEKLFF. The CDR3 nucleotides are TGTGCCAGCGGCGACAGAACTAATGAAAAACTGTTTTTT. Full variable domain (rest looked up from reference TRBV7-9 and TRBJ1-4): DTGVSQNPRHKITKRGQNVTFRCDPISEHNRLYWYRQTLGQGPEFLTYFQNEAQLEKSRLLSDRFSAERPKGSFSTLEIQRTEQGDSAMYLCASGDRTNEKLFFGSGTQLSVL.

This clonotype was observed a few times. The chain combines TRBV6-1 with TRBJ1-5; 12 positions match TRBD1. CDR3 length equals 15 residues. Trimming removed 5 bases from V and 5 bases from J; junction bases left unmatched: 4. CDR1 is MNHNS, CDR2 SASEGT, per germline. For the CDR3, the DNA is TGTGCCAGCAGTCCAGGGACAGGGGGCCATCAGCCCCAGCATTTT. Its translation: CASSPGTGGHQPQHF.

In this sample, this clonotype turned up a few times. This sequence joins TRBV29-1 and TRBJ1-1; maybe TRBD1 (5 bases). CDR3 size: 13 residues. V was pared by 8 bases and J by 1 base, with 14 bases between. Germline V gene data show CDR1 as SQVTM and CDR2 as ANQGSEA. CDR3 DNA sequence: TGCAGCACCTACGGGGCCCAGAACACTGAAGCTTTCTTT. Translating gives CSTYGAQNTEAFF.

The rearrangement uses TRBV6-1 and TRBJ1-5, with a weak D call TRBD1 (6 bases). Germline V gene data show CDR1 as MNHNS and CDR2 as SASEGT. Trimming removed 2 bases at V and 6 bases at J, with 17 bases between. The CDR3 spans 16 residues. The CDR3 DNA sequence: TGTGCCAGCAGTGAATTCGGGGGCGTGACGGGTCAGCCCCAGCATTTT. This gives the protein CASSEFGGVTGQPQHF.

A few counts support this clonotype. The V gene is TRBV13, the J gene TRBJ2-1; no definite D call. Trimming pared 1 base from V and 10 bases from J, leaving 11 bases between. This CDR3 contains 13 residues. Germline values: CDR1 PRHDT, CDR2 FYEKMQ (reference sequence). In nucleotides, the CDR3 is TGTGCCAGCAGCTTAGAAGGACGGAAAGAGCAGTTCTTC. It translates to CASSLEGRKEQFF.

This clonotype was detected ten times or more. The chain couples TRBV27 to TRBJ1-4; 9 nucleotides align to TRBD1. The trim removed 8 bases at V and 7 bases at J, leaving 5 bases unmatched. The CDR3 has 13 residues. Germline lookup yields CDR1 MNHEY and CDR2 SMNVEV (reference sequence). The CDR3 nucleotides read TGTGCCAGCCAGGACAGGGGAAGTGAAAAACTGTTTTTT. It codes for CASQDRGSEKLFF.

In this sample, this clonotype turned up many times. The V call is TRBV2, the J call TRBJ2-5, with 13 bases identical to TRBD2. The CDR3 extends over 17 amino acids. Unmatched junction bases numbered 9, after V lost 4 bases and J lost 4 bases. Germline V CDR1 and CDR2: SNHLY, FYNNEI. The CDR3 DNA follows: TGTGCCAGCAGTGCCCCGATACTAGCGGGGGGGCGAGAGACCCAGTACTTC. It translates to CASSAPILAGGRETQYF.

CDR3 nucleotide sequence: TGTGCCAGCAGTATTAGCGGGACGGCCTACGAGCAGTACTTC. It encodes CASSISGTAYEQYF. This sequence joins TRBV12-3 or TRBV12-4 and TRBJ2-7; 8 bases map to TRBD2. The CDR3 totals 14 residues. V shed 5 bases, J shed 2 bases, and the junction held 5 bases outside the gene matches.

This clonotype was detected only once. The chain's CDR3 is CASSPLPWTGLSGANVLTF. The CDR3 DNA is TGCGCCAGCAGCCCCCTCCCCTGGACAGGGCTCTCTGGGGCCAACGTCCTGACTTTC. The chain has TRBV4-1 and TRBJ2-6; 8 bases are shared with TRBD1. Germline values: CDR1 MGHRA, CDR2 YSYEKL. CDR3 length: 19 residues. J was trimmed by 0 bases and V by 4 bases; bases with no gene match: 11.

This clonotype was observed at least ten times. The rearrangement uses TRBV10-3 and TRBJ2-2; TRBD2 agrees at 7 bases. CDR3 length: 16 amino acids. The V gene end was trimmed by 2 bases and the J gene end by 4 bases; junction bases not matched to a gene: 7. The germline CDR1 and CDR2 sequences are ENHRY and SYGVKD. CDR3 loop: CAISEVVLAATGELFF. In DNA form, the CDR3 reads TGTGCCATCAGTGAGGTGGTGCTAGCGGCCACCGGGGAGCTGTTTTTT.

The table lists this clonotype with many counts. V is TRBV12-3 or TRBV12-4 and J is TRBJ2-3; a possible D gene is TRBD2 (6 bases). This CDR3 region has 15 residues. The ends were cut back, 6 bases at V and 4 bases at J, with 17 bases in the middle. The CDR3 sequence is CASSGNLADSDTQYF. The CDR3 DNA reads TGTGCCAGCAGCGGCAACTTAGCGGATTCAGATACGCAGTATTTT.

This clonotype was seen repeatedly, ten times or more. The chain employs TRBV7-8 and TRBJ2-1; 10 bases map to TRBD2. Germline CDR1 and CDR2: SGHVS and FQNEAQ. This CDR3 is built from 16 residues. V trimming: 0 bases; J trimming: 5 bases; junction bases outside the gene matches: 4. The CDR3 sequence: CASSLASSGSHNEQFF. As DNA, the CDR3 is TGTGCCAGCAGCTTAGCGTCTAGCGGGAGCCACAATGAGCAGTTCTTC. The full variable domain, with the rest looked up from reference TRBV7-8 and TRBJ2-1, is GAGVSQSPRYKVAKRGQDVALRCDPISGHVSLFWYQQALGQGPEFLTYFQNEAQLDKSGLPSDRFFAERPEGSVSTLKIQRTQQEDSAVYLCASSLASSGSHNEQFFGPGTRLTVL.

This clonotype was observed at least ten times. This chain joins TRBV19 and TRBJ2-1, with 11 bases aligning to TRBD2. The CDR3 runs to 15 residues. Germline V lookup: CDR1 LNHDA, CDR2 SQIVND (reference sequence). The V segment lost 3 bases and the J segment 5 bases; nucleotides outside the gene matches: 3. Written as DNA, the CDR3 is TGTGCCAGTAGTATTCTAGCGGGGGGTGACAATGAGCAGTTCTTC. The encoded protein is CASSILAGGDNEQFF.

The V call is TRBV6-1, the J call TRBJ1-1; D possibly corresponds to TRBD1 (6 bases). The CDR3 consists of 14 residues. Germline lookup yields CDR1 MNHNS and CDR2 SASEGT. V lost 7 bases and J lost 4, with 16 bases in between. The CDR3 protein is CASTLSGGVTEAFF. CDR3 in DNA: TGTGCCAGCACCCTCTCCGGGGGCGTCACTGAAGCTTTCTTT.

This clonotype was seen at least ten times. This chain connects TRBV27 to TRBJ2-5; 9 nucleotides agree with TRBD1. The V and J ends lost 6 bases and 5 bases, in that order; junction bases with no gene match: 13. The CDR3 contains 16 residues. Germline values: CDR1 MNHEY, CDR2 SMNVEV (reference sequence). In DNA form, the CDR3 reads TGTGCCAGCAGACCTCTCGGGACAGGGTCATTGGAGACCCAGTACTTC. Residues: CASRPLGTGSLETQYF.

This clonotype was counted a few times. The chain links TRBV28 to TRBJ1-5, with a weak D call TRBD1 (6 bases). The CDR3 sequence is 16 residues long. Per germline, CDR1 MDHEN and CDR2 SYDVKM. Trimming took off 4 bases at V and 0 bases at J, with 13 bases between the two ends. The CDR3 coding sequence is TGTGCCAGCAGTTCTCAACAGGGATATAGCAATCAGCCCCAGCATTTT. Protein sequence: CASSSQQGYSNQPQHF.

CDR3 in amino acids: CAISAGTANTEAFF. DNA of the CDR3: TGTGCCATCAGTGCCGGGACAGCGAACACTGAAGCTTTCTTT. The rearrangement uses TRBV10-3 and TRBJ1-1; TRBD1 agrees at 7 bases. The J segment lost 1 base and the V segment lost 4 bases, leaving 3 bases of the junction unmatched. The CDR3 consists of 14 residues. CDR1 and CDR2 from the germline V gene are ENHRY and SYGVKD.

The rearrangement joins TRBV6-1 to TRBJ2-5; TRBD2 matches at 8 bases. V lost 6 bases and J lost 3; bases outside the gene matches: 6. In germline, CDR1 is MNHNS, CDR2 SASEGT. This CDR3 is 14 amino acids long. In DNA form, the CDR3 reads TGTGCCAGCAGCGCTCGAGCGGGAGAAGAGACCCAGTACTTC. It codes for CASSARAGEETQYF.

This clonotype was detected ten times or more. This sequence joins TRBV18 and TRBJ2-1, with 7 bases matching TRBD1. This CDR3 comprises 15 residues. The J segment lost 5 bases and the V segment lost 6 bases, leaving 10 bases of the junction unmatched. The germline CDR1 and CDR2 sequences are KGHSH and LQKENI. The CDR3 DNA follows: TGTGCCAGCTCGCCCAACAGGGGCGGAAACAATGAGCAGTTCTTC. As protein: CASSPNRGGNNEQFF.

This clonotype was counted a few times. This chain links TRBV29-1 with TRBJ2-7; the D gene is possibly TRBD2 (6 bases). CDR1 is SQVTM, CDR2 ANQGSEA, per germline. The length of the CDR3 is 14 residues. Trimming removed 6 bases from V and 2 bases from J, with 17 bases in between. CDR3 coding DNA: TGCAGCGTAACCGGCGGGGCTGATACCTACGAGCAGTACTTC. Its translation: CSVTGGADTYEQYF.

This clonotype came up many times. A read error may account for a junction end that differs from germline. The chain has TRBV12-3 or TRBV12-4 and TRBJ2-3, with 7 bases aligning to TRBD2. The CDR3 has 14 amino acids. This CDR3 reads CASSLRAGTDTQYF. The CDR3 DNA is TGTGCCAGTAGTTTACGAGCGGGGACAGATACGCAGTATTTT.

This rearrangement joins TRBV2 to TRBJ2-1; 15 bases fit TRBD2. Germline CDR1 and CDR2: SNHLY and FYNNEI. The ends lost 7 bases at V and 12 bases at J; junction bases unmatched: 7. The CDR3 sequence is 14 residues long. In nucleotides, the CDR3 is TGTGCCAGCACCGGGACTAGCGGGGGGCCGAGGCAGTTCTTC. It encodes CASTGTSGGPRQFF.

The CDR3 DNA is TGTGCCAGCAGTTTTTACGGGACGCTCGTCTCTGGGGCCAACGTCCTGACTTTC. Translated, it gives CASSFYGTLVSGANVLTF. The V and J genes are TRBV6-5 and TRBJ2-6; D is perhaps TRBD1 or TRBD2 (5 bases each). The ends were cut back, 4 bases at V and 0 bases at J, with 16 bases in the middle. Germline-derived CDR1 and CDR2 are MNHEY and SVGAGI. The CDR3 has 18 residues.